This T cell receptor beta chain was identified during a study of OX40 agonist ivuxolimab in advanced cancers. Study observations and caveats: Expanded peripheral T-cell antigen specificity went undetermined. Dose levels from 0.1 to 3.0 mg/kg saw CD4+ and CD8+ blood T cells expand clonally by week 6.

On this clone: The antigen is unknown.

V dropped 4 bases and J dropped 2; count of bases not matched to a gene: 4. Germline V lookup: CDR1 SGHNT, CDR2 YYREEE (reference sequence). The CDR3 covers 16 residues. Produced via immunoSEQ multiplex PCR; TCRdb's table is partial and in-frame only. The sample includes tens of thousands of clones, over 75% of them seen just once. The chain employs TRBV5-4 and TRBJ2-3; 13 bases match TRBD2. Sequenced here: CD4+ or CD8+ T cells sorted from blood, sampled in a trial of the OX40 agonist ivuxolimab. The receptor was derived from an adult with an advanced solid tumor such as melanoma, head and neck, liver or kidney cancer. The CDR3 coding sequence is TGTGCCAGCAGCCAGGGACTAGCGGGGATCACAGATACGCAGTATTTT. Its translation is CASSQGLAGITDTQYF.